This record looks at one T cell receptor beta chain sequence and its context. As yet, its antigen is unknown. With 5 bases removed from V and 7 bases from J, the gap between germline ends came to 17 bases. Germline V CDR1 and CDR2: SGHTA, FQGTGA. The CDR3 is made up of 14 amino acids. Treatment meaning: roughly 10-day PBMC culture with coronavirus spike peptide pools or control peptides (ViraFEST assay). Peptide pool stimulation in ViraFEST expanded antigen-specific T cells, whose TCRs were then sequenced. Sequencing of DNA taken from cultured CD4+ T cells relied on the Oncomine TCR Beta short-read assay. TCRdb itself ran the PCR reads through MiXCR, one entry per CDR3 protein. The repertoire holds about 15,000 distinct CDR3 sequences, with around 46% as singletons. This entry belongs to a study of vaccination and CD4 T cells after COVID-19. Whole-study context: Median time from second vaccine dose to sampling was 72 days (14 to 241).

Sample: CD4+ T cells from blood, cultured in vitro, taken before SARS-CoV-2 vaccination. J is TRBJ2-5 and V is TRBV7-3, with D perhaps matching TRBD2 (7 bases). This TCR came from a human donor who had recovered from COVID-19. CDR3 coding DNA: TGTGCCAGCAGCGCGTCCGGGGGGCGAGGGACCCAGTACTTC. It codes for CASSASGGRGTQYF.